Here is one TCR beta chain with its context. The data stem from a study of technical replicates of blood from a few donors. Clones were sequenced by immunoSEQ multiplex PCR, and TCRdb holds only the in-frame ones, with some missing. The sample holds around 68,000 clones, roughly 97% seen once. The CDR3 contains 14 residues. Between the trimmed V and J ends, which lost 0 bases and 1 base, there was a span of 7 bases. Sequencing used T cells isolated from PBMCs. The TCR comes from a human donor in good health. This sequence joins TRBV23-1 and TRBJ2-7; TRBD1 is a possible D gene (5 bases). TRBV23-1 falls under the ORF class, with uncertain function. The DNA for the CDR3 is TGCGCCAGCAGTCAATCCGCAGGGTCCTACGAGCAGTACTTC. This encodes CASSQSAGSYEQYF.